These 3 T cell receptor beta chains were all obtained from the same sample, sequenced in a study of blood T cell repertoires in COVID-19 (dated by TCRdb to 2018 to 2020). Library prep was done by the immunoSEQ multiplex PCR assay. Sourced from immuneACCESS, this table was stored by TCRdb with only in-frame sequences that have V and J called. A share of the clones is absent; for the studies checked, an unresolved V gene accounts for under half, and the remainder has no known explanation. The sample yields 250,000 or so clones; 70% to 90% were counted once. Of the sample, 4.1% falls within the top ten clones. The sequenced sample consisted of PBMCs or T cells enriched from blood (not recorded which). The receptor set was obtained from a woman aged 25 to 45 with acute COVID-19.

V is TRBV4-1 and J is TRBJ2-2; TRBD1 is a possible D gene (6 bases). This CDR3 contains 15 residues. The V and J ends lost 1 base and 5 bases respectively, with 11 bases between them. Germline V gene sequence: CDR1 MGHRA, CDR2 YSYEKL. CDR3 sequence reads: CASSQGSRGTGELFF. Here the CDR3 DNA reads TGCGCCAGCAGCCAAGGGTCCAGGGGTACCGGGGAGCTGTTTTTT.

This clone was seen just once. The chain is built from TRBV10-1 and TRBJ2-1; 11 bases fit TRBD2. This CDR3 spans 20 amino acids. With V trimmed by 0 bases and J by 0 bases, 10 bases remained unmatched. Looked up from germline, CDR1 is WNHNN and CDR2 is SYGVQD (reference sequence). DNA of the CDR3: TGCGCCAGCAGTGAGTCCCTAGCGGGAGGCCAAGGAAGCTCCTACAATGAGCAGTTCTTC. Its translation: CASSESLAGGQGSSYNEQFF.

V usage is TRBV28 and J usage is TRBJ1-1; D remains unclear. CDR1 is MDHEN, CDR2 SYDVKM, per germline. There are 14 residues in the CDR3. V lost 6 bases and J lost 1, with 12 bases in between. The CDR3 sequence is CASRSQAPNTEAFF. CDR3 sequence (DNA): TGTGCCAGCAGGTCCCAGGCCCCGAACACTGAAGCTTTCTTT.